One sample yielded the 7 T cell receptor beta chains listed below, sequenced in a study of CD8 T cells in Susac syndrome. The RNA, 0.5 to 1 ug, was put through reverse transcription using random hexamers. From the immunoSEQ multiplex PCR reads, TCRdb called clonotypes with MiXCR, one entry per CDR3 protein. The data show about 200,000 distinct CDR3 sequences, with 95% seen just once and approximately 0.094% held by the top ten. The sequenced sample was CD4+ T cells from PBMCs. The source is a human donor in good health.

J is TRBJ1-6 and V is TRBV7-2; D uncertain. This CDR3 contains 12 residues. With 5 bases removed from V and 2 bases from J, the gap between germline ends came to 1 base. Per germline, CDR1 SGHTA and CDR2 FQGNSA. The CDR3 nucleotides read TGTGCCAGCAGCACCTATAATTCACCCCTCCACTTT. Its protein is CASSTYNSPLHF.

V and J are TRBV18 and TRBJ1-5; 9 bases align to TRBD1. The CDR3 is made up of 15 amino acids. The germline V gene encodes CDR1 KGHSH and CDR2 LQKENI. V dropped 5 bases and J dropped 0; count of bases not matched to a gene: 2. The CDR3 DNA follows: TGTGCCAGCTCAAGGACAGGGGATAGCAATCAGCCCCAGCATTTT. It is translated as CASSRTGDSNQPQHF. Complete variable domain (other parts from reference TRBV18 and TRBJ1-5): NAGVMQNPRHLVRRRGQEARLRCSPMKGHSHVYWYRQLPEEGLKFMVYLQKENIIDESGMPKERFSAEFPKEGPSILRIQQVVRGDSAAYFCASSRTGDSNQPQHFGDGTRLSIL.

The genes are TRBV30 and TRBJ1-5, with 8 nucleotides matching TRBD1. Germline V lookup: CDR1 GTSNPN, CDR2 SVGIG (reference sequence). After removal of 4 bases from V and 6 bases from J, the junction contained 11 bases not matched to a gene. This CDR3 is 15 amino acids long. The CDR3 nucleotides read TGTGCCTGGAAAGGACAGGGAGGGATAATTCAGCCCCAGCATTTT. It is translated as CAWKGQGGIIQPQHF. Together with reference TRBV30 and TRBJ1-5, the CDR3 gives the full variable domain: SQTIHQWPATLVQPVGSPLSLECTVEGTSNPNLYWYRQAAGRGLQLLFYSVGIGQISSEVPQNLSASRPQDRQFILSSKKLLLSDSGFYLCAWKGQGGIIQPQHFGDGTRLSIL.

CDR3 sequence (DNA): TGTGCCAGCAGTTACGGTGGTCCTGGTTCAAGATCGCAGTATTTT. This gives the protein CASSYGGPGSRSQYF. The chain recombines TRBV6-2 or TRBV6-3 with TRBJ2-3, with no clear D. The CDR3 runs to 15 residues. Germline V gene data show CDR1 as MNHEY and CDR2 as SVGEGT. The V end was cut by 2 bases, the J end by 10 bases, with 19 bases between.

The chain is built from TRBV30 and TRBJ1-1, with a weak D call TRBD1 (6 bases). V was clipped by 3 bases and J by 11 bases, with 13 bases between them. The CDR3 loop spans 11 amino acids. Germline CDR1 GTSNPN, CDR2 SVGIG (reference sequence). CDR3 nucleotide sequence: TGTGCCTGGAGCCCGGGACATTCGGCTTTCTTT. Its translation: CAWSPGHSAFF.

V gene TRBV15 combines with J gene TRBJ2-5; 7 bases line up with TRBD1. J was trimmed by 1 base and V by 3 bases; bases with no gene match: 5. In germline, CDR1 is LNHNV, CDR2 YYDKDF (reference sequence). This CDR3 has 15 amino acids. Here the CDR3 reads CATSRLDRTQETQYF. The CDR3 coding sequence is TGTGCCACCAGCAGGTTGGACAGGACCCAAGAGACCCAGTACTTC. The full variable domain, completed using reference TRBV15 and TRBJ2-5, is DAMVIQNPRYQVTQFGKPVTLSCSQTLNHNVMYWYQQKSSQAPKLLFHYYDKDFNNEADTPDNFQSRRPNTSFCFLDIRSPGLGDTAMYLCATSRLDRTQETQYFGPGTRLLVL.

The chain carries TRBV29-1 and TRBJ2-2; 9 nucleotides line up with TRBD1. Germline V CDR1 and CDR2: SQVTM, ANQGSEA. V was pared by 8 bases and J by 6 bases, with 10 bases of the junction left unmatched. This CDR3 comprises 14 residues. The CDR3 spells CSPAGTGSPGELFF. The CDR3 DNA is TGCAGCCCCGCCGGGACAGGGAGTCCCGGGGAGCTGTTTTTT.